This T cell receptor (beta chain) was sequenced during a study of shared clonotypes between healthy human individuals. Sequencing used immunoSEQ multiplex PCR; TCRdb keeps in-frame clones, though not all of them. The sample lists approximately 2,300,000 clones, roughly 92% occurring once. Germline trimming cut 4 bases from V and 0 bases from J; bases unmatched to any gene: 8. This CDR3 spans 16 amino acids. CDR1 is SGHRS and CDR2 is YFSETQ in the germline V gene. This clonotype was obtained from a man younger than 30 in good health. Some clones in this sample may be carry-over from other donors' samples. The rearrangement joins TRBV5-1 to TRBJ2-7, with 9 bases fitting TRBD1. Sequenced input: naive CD4+ T cells from PBMCs. Subset defined: CD45RA+ positively selected. DNA of the CDR3: TGCGCCAGCAGCCCGGTGGGACAGGGAAGCTCCTACGAGCAGTACTTC. Translated: CASSPVGQGSSYEQYF.